Presented here are 30 T cell receptor beta chains from one specimen sequenced in a study of shared clonotypes between healthy human individuals. Here immunoSEQ multiplex PCR was the method, and the copy in TCRdb shows in-frame clones only, minus some. The top ten clones hold about 1.5% of a sample with around 1 million clones, around 80% of them seen once. What was sequenced was memory CD4+ T cells sorted from blood. Indicated subset: CD45RA-negative fraction. These receptors came from a man younger than 35 in good health.

The J gene is TRBJ2-3, the V gene TRBV28, with D maybe TRBD2 (6 bases). This CDR3 contains 13 residues. Germline CDR1 is MDHEN and CDR2 is SYDVKM. Trimming removed 7 bases at V and 2 bases at J, with 10 bases between. The chain's CDR3 is CASTRDFTDTQYF. As DNA, the CDR3 is TGTGCCAGCACCCGGGACTTCACAGATACGCAGTATTTT.

This chain uses TRBV6-1 with TRBJ1-1; 10 bases agree with TRBD1. CDR3 length: 13 residues. V trimming: 6 bases; J trimming: 11 bases; junction bases outside the gene matches: 9. Germline V gene lookup returns CDR1 MNHNS and CDR2 SASEGT. CDR3 DNA: TGTGCCAGCAGAGAGGGACAGGGGATTCGGGCTTTCTTT. Amino acids: CASREGQGIRAFF.

Remarks on this clone: Other nucleotide sequences in the sample specify the same CDR3. The chain joins TRBV5-1 to TRBJ1-1; the D gene is possibly TRBD1 (5 bases). The V end was cut by 1 base, the J end by 0 bases, with 7 bases between. This CDR3 contains 14 residues. The germline gives CDR1 SGHRS, CDR2 YFSETQ. CDR3: CASSLRGMNTEAFF. The CDR3 coding sequence is TGCGCCAGCAGCTTGAGGGGAATGAACACTGAAGCTTTCTTT. The whole variable domain, filled in from reference TRBV5-1 and TRBJ1-1, reads KAGVTQTPRYLIKTRGQQVTLSCSPISGHRSVSWYQQTPGQGLQFLFEYFSETQRNKGNFPGRFSGRQFSNSRSEMNVSTLELGDSALYLCASSLRGMNTEAFFGQGTRLTVV.

This sequence joins TRBV6-1 and TRBJ1-2; D unresolved. The V gene's germline CDR1 is MNHNS and CDR2 SASEGT. The CDR3 has 13 residues. CDR3 in amino acids: CAGSRAPNYGYTF. Here the CDR3 DNA reads TGTGCTGGGTCTAGGGCCCCCAACTATGGCTACACCTTC.

V gene TRBV4-1 combines with J gene TRBJ2-3; 8 nucleotides match TRBD2. After removal of 5 bases from V and 2 bases from J, the junction contained 9 bases not matched to a gene. The V gene's germline CDR1 is MGHRA and CDR2 YSYEKL. The CDR3 has 16 residues. This chain's CDR3 is CASSSRAGASTDTQYF. The CDR3 DNA sequence: TGCGCCAGCAGCTCTCGAGCGGGGGCCTCCACAGATACGCAGTATTTT.

The chain is built from TRBV5-1 and TRBJ2-1; D is uncertain. V was trimmed by 4 bases and J by 0 bases, leaving 14 bases between them. The germline V gene encodes CDR1 SGHRS and CDR2 YFSETQ. CDR3 size: 16 residues. The CDR3, as DNA: TGCGCCAGCAGCCTATCTGGAGTAGGCTCCTACAATGAGCAGTTCTTC. It is translated as CASSLSGVGSYNEQFF.

The V and J genes are TRBV9 and TRBJ2-5; TRBD1 might be the D (6 bases). V dropped 2 bases and J dropped 3 bases, with 17 bases sitting between them. The germline CDR1 and CDR2 sequences are SGDLS and YYNGEE. The CDR3 loop spans 16 amino acids. CDR3 DNA: TGTGCCAGCAGCGTCAGGGACACTGCTTTCGAAGAGACCCAGTACTTC. Translated: CASSVRDTAFEETQYF. Based on the CDR3 plus reference TRBV9 and TRBJ2-5, the full variable domain is DSGVTQTPKHLITATGQRVTLRCSPRSGDLSVYWYQQSLDQGLQFLIQYYNGEERAKGNILERFSAQQFPDLHSELNLSSLELGDSALYFCASSVRDTAFEETQYFGPGTRLLVL.

V gene TRBV6-6 combines with J gene TRBJ1-3; D unclear. Trimming shortened V by 0 bases and J by 0 bases, and 9 bases separated the two germline ends. This CDR3 is 16 amino acids long. Per the germline V gene, CDR1 is MNHNY and CDR2 is SVGAGI (reference sequence). Written as DNA, the CDR3 is TGTGCCAGCAGTTACTCGGAGGGCAACTCTGGAAACACCATATATTTT. Protein: CASSYSEGNSGNTIYF.

The gene calls are TRBV14 and TRBJ1-3; 7 bases fit TRBD1. Trimming took 4 bases from V and 3 from J; bases not matched to a gene: 3. CDR3 length equals 14 residues. Germline V CDR1 and CDR2: SGHDN, FVKESK. The CDR3 loop is CASSPRTGGNTIYF. CDR3 nucleotides: TGTGCCAGCAGCCCCAGGACAGGTGGAAACACCATATATTTT.

The count of this clone is one. Additional DNA sequences in this sample encode the identical CDR3. The chain joins TRBV28 to TRBJ1-2, with D hard to call. CDR3 size: 12 residues. Trimming removed 3 bases from V and 4 bases from J, with 6 bases in between. Germline V gene sequence: CDR1 MDHEN, CDR2 SYDVKM. CDR3 bases: TGTGCCAGCAGTTTGGAGGGCTATGGCTACACCTTC. Residues: CASSLEGYGYTF.

This chain links TRBV5-1 with TRBJ2-1, with D maybe TRBD1 (6 bases). V was shortened by 2 bases and J by 5 bases, with 20 bases between the two germline ends. The CDR3 has 17 amino acids. CDR1 is SGHRS, CDR2 YFSETQ, per germline. CDR3 sequence reads: CASSFRILGASHNEQFF. The DNA of the CDR3 is TGCGCCAGCAGCTTTAGGATCCTGGGGGCCTCTCACAATGAGCAGTTCTTC.

The chain has TRBV6-5 and TRBJ2-5, with D possibly matching TRBD2 (6 bases). V dropped 0 bases and J dropped 9 bases, with 11 bases sitting between them. In germline, CDR1 is MNHEY, CDR2 SVGAGI. This CDR3 comprises 13 residues. The CDR3 region is CASSYSQEGSQYF. The CDR3 bases are TGTGCCAGCAGTTACTCCCAGGAGGGCTCCCAGTACTTC.

The V and J genes are TRBV9 and TRBJ2-2; D not resolved. V shed 3 bases and J shed 4 bases, with 7 bases lying between them. The CDR3 has 13 residues. CDR1 is SGDLS, CDR2 YYNGEE, per germline. The CDR3: CASSGARTGELFF. CDR3 nucleotide sequence: TGTGCCAGCAGCGGGGCACGCACCGGGGAGCTGTTTTTT.

This sequence joins TRBV5-4 and TRBJ1-4; the D gene is possibly TRBD1 (5 bases). V lost 0 bases to trimming and J lost 8 bases, with 11 bases between them. This CDR3 has 14 amino acids. CDR1 and CDR2 from the germline V gene are SGHNT and YYREEE (reference sequence). CDR3 region: CASSLAGNNEKLFF. The DNA for the CDR3 is TGTGCCAGCAGCTTGGCAGGGAATAACGAAAAACTGTTTTTT.

In its sample, this clone was seen once. The chain combines TRBV7-2 with TRBJ1-2, with no clear D. CDR1 and CDR2 from the germline V gene are SGHTA and FQGNSA. V was clipped by 3 bases and J by 0 bases, with 8 bases between them. This CDR3 contains 14 residues. Written as DNA, the CDR3 is TGTGCCAGCAGCTTTGCTGGTCCTAACTATGGCTACACCTTC. This encodes CASSFAGPNYGYTF.

This sequence joins TRBV29-1 and TRBJ2-1; 7 positions match TRBD2. The CDR3 loop spans 14 amino acids. With 3 bases clipped from V and 6 bases from J, the junction kept 8 bases outside the gene matches. The germline V gene encodes CDR1 SQVTM and CDR2 ANQGSEA. The CDR3 sequence: CSVESRGSPNEQFF. CDR3 bases: TGCAGCGTTGAGTCACGCGGGAGTCCCAATGAGCAGTTCTTC.

This clone was counted between two and nine times. The chain carries TRBV18 and TRBJ2-2; 8 bases line up with TRBD2. With V trimmed by 4 bases and J by 4 bases, 8 bases remained unmatched. This CDR3 has 16 residues. Germline-derived CDR1 and CDR2 are KGHSH and LQKENI. In DNA, the CDR3 is TGTGCCAGCTCACTTACTAGCGGAACGAGCACCGGGGAGCTGTTTTTT. It is translated as CASSLTSGTSTGELFF.

V usage is TRBV5-1 and J usage is TRBJ1-5; D may be TRBD1 (6 bases). Trimming left V 4 bases short and J 1 base short, with 15 bases between. From germline, CDR1 is SGHRS and CDR2 YFSETQ. CDR3 length: 16 residues. CDR3 in DNA: TGCGCCAGCAGCCCGGGGGGGGCCGTGAGCAATCAGCCCCAGCATTTT. The encoded protein is CASSPGGAVSNQPQHF.

CDR3 residues: CASSPGQVTEQYF. Written as DNA, the CDR3 is TGTGCCAGCTCACCTGGACAGGTGACCGAGCAGTACTTC. The genes are TRBV18 and TRBJ2-7; TRBD1 agrees at 7 bases. Per the germline V gene, CDR1 is KGHSH and CDR2 is LQKENI. The J segment lost 6 bases and the V segment lost 3 bases, leaving 5 bases of the junction unmatched. CDR3 length: 13 residues.

The genes are TRBV6-6 and TRBJ2-7; possibly TRBD1 for D (5 bases). Trimming took 8 bases from V and 5 from J, leaving 19 bases between them. Germline V gives CDR1 MNHNY, CDR2 SVGAGI (reference sequence). The CDR3 is 14 residues long. The CDR3 loop is CASPRPGNGHEQYF. CDR3 sequence (DNA): TGTGCCAGCCCGCGCCCAGGGAACGGCCACGAGCAGTACTTC.

The gene calls are TRBV7-8 and TRBJ1-1; possibly TRBD1 for D (5 bases). The V and J ends lost 1 base and 3 bases respectively, with 15 bases between them. From germline, CDR1 is SGHVS and CDR2 FQNEAQ. This CDR3 contains 16 residues. The CDR3 sequence is CASSLGFEGTDTEAFF. Here the CDR3 DNA reads TGTGCCAGCAGCTTAGGATTCGAAGGGACGGACACTGAAGCTTTCTTT.

This clone was counted between two and nine times. The chain recombines TRBV7-3 with TRBJ2-2, with 9 positions matching TRBD1. Unmatched junction bases numbered 7, after V lost 6 bases and J lost 5 bases. Germline loops: CDR1 SGHTA, CDR2 FQGTGA. CDR3 size: 15 residues. The CDR3 loop reads CASRQGTGPTGELFF. DNA of the CDR3: TGTGCCAGCAGACAGGGGACAGGGCCGACCGGGGAGCTGTTTTTT.

This clone was seen only once. The rearrangement uses TRBV6-5 and TRBJ2-7, with TRBD2 matching 8 bases. Germline loops: CDR1 MNHEY, CDR2 SVGAGI. The CDR3 length is 12 residues. Unmatched junction bases numbered 3, after V lost 5 bases and J lost 6 bases. The CDR3 coding sequence is TGTGCCAGCAGTCCTGCGGGGGGCGAGCAGTACTTC. Its protein product is CASSPAGGEQYF.

The CDR3 sequence is CASMEIAGGNYGYTF. In DNA form, the CDR3 reads TGTGCCAGTATGGAAATCGCGGGGGGCAACTATGGCTACACCTTC. This rearrangement joins TRBV19 to TRBJ1-2; TRBD1 might be the D (6 bases). Germline V gene lookup returns CDR1 LNHDA and CDR2 SQIVND (reference sequence). The CDR3 runs 15 residues. V dropped 7 bases and J dropped 2 bases, with 17 bases sitting between them.

The rearrangement joins TRBV12-5 to TRBJ2-3, with 11 bases lining up with TRBD1. Germline V CDR1 and CDR2: LGHNT, FRNRAP. Trimming took 6 bases from V and 4 from J; bases not matched to a gene: 6. The CDR3 length is 15 residues. The CDR3 DNA follows: TGTGCTAGTGGCTATGGACAGGGGGCATCAGATACGCAGTATTTT. Residues: CASGYGQGASDTQYF.

A remark on this clone: A junction boundary mismatches the germline segment, possibly from a read error. The CDR3 DNA sequence: TGCGCCAGCAGCTTGGAAGGGACTAGCTCTATAGGGGACTTC. Translation: CASSLEGTSSIGDF. The chain links TRBV5-1 to TRBJ2-7; 9 nucleotides agree with TRBD2. The germline V gene encodes CDR1 SGHRS and CDR2 YFSETQ. There are 14 residues in the CDR3.

The chain has TRBV7-9 and TRBJ2-2; the match to TRBD2 covers 9 bases. CDR1 is SEHNR, CDR2 FQNEAQ, per germline (reference sequence). The CDR3 has 14 residues. The V gene end was trimmed by 9 bases and the J gene end by 3 bases; junction bases not matched to a gene: 5. CDR3: CARASGEHTGELFF. Written as DNA, the CDR3 is TGTGCCAGGGCTAGCGGGGAACACACCGGGGAGCTGTTTTTT.

This sequence joins TRBV18 and TRBJ1-1; D is ambiguous. Trimming shortened V by 3 bases and J by 1 base, and 6 bases separated the two germline ends. Germline CDR1 reads KGHSH; CDR2 reads LQKENI. The length of the CDR3 is 13 residues. The CDR3 sequence is CASSPNKNTEAFF. DNA of the CDR3: TGTGCCAGCTCACCTAACAAGAACACTGAAGCTTTCTTT.

For this clone: Distinct nucleotide sequences in the sample also encode this CDR3. V gene TRBV19 combines with J gene TRBJ2-5; possible D gene TRBD1, 5 bases. V was clipped by 3 bases and J by 1 base, with 12 bases between them. The CDR3 is made up of 15 amino acids. Germline lookup yields CDR1 LNHDA and CDR2 SQIVND (reference sequence). The CDR3 here is CASSIRAGIQETQYF. DNA of the CDR3: TGTGCCAGTAGTATTAGGGCAGGGATCCAAGAGACCCAGTACTTC.

The chain uses TRBV10-3 and TRBJ1-2; D is undetermined. The CDR3 is 12 residues long. The V gene lost 10 bases and the J gene lost 5 bases, with 14 bases spanning the gap. CDR1 and CDR2 (germline): ENHRY, SYGVKD. DNA of the CDR3: TGTGCCACCTCAGACCCAGTTTATGGCTACACCTTC. It is translated as CATSDPVYGYTF.